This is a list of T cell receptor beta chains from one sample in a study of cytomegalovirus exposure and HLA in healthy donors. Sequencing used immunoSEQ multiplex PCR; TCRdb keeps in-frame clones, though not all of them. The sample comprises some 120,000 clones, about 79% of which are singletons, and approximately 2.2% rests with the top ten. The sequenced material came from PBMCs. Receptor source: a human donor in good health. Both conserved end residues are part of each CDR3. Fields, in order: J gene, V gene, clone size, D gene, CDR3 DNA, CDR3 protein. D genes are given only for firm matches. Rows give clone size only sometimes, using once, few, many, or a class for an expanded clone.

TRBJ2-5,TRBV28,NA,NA,TGTGCCAGCAGCCTTATAATCAGGGGAAGGGGAGAGACCCAGTACTTC,CASSLIIRGRGETQYF
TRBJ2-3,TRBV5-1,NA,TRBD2,TGCGCCAGCAGCTTCCACGGACTAGCGGGGTCCACAGATACGCAGTATTTT,CASSFHGLAGSTDTQYF
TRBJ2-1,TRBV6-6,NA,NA,TGTGCCAGCAAGGAGAGAGATGAGCAGTTCTTC,CASKERDEQFF
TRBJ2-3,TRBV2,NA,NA,TGTGCCAGCAGTGAATCAGCGTCCACAGATACGCAGTATTTT,CASSESASTDTQYF
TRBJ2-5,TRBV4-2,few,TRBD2,TGTGCCAGCAGCCAGGGGACTAGCGGGGAAAACCAAGAGACCCAGTACTTC,CASSQGTSGENQETQYF
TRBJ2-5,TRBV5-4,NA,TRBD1,TGTGCCAGCAGCCCAATGGGTGGGACAGGGGAACCCCAAGAGACCCAGTACTTC,CASSPMGGTGEPQETQYF
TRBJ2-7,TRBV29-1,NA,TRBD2,TGCAGCGCTTACCGGGACTACCCCTACGAGCAGTACTTC,CSAYRDYPYEQYF
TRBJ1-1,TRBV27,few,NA,TGTGCCAGCAGTTTACTCGGTTTTTCCAGGGTAACTGAAGCTTTCTTT,CASSLLGFSRVTEAFF
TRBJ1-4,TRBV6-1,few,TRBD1,TGTGCCAGCAGTGAATGGGACAGCCTGAATGAAAAACTGTTTTTT,CASSEWDSLNEKLFF
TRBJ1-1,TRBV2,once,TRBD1,TGTGCCAGCCACGTATCAGGGGGCGGGACTGAAGCTTTCTTT,CASHVSGGGTEAFF
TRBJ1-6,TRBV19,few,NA,TGTGCCAGTAGTATTCTACAGGGAGTTTCACCCCTCCACTTT,CASSILQGVSPLHF
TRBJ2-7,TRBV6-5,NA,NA,TGTGCCAGCAGTTACTCGAAAAACGGCTACGAGCAGTACTTC,CASSYSKNGYEQYF
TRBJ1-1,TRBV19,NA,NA,TGTGCCAGTAGTAACGGACAGTGGACTGAAGCTTTCTTT,CASSNGQWTEAFF
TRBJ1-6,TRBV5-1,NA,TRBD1,TGCGCCAGCAGCCCGGCGGTCAGGGGGTATAATTCACCCCTCCACTTT,CASSPAVRGYNSPLHF
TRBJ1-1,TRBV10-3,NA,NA,TGTGCCATCAGTGAGAGCCGGACTGAAGCTTTCTTT,CAISESRTEAFF
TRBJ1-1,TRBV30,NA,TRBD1,TGTGCCTGGAGGGAGGGGGCTCTTTTCGAAGCTTTCTTT,CAWREGALFEAFF
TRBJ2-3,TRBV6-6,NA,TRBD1,TGTGCCAGCAGTTCCCGGGACAGGGAGGCAAATACGCAGTATTTT,CASSSRDREANTQYF
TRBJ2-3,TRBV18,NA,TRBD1,TGTGCCAGCTCACCAGGACAGGGGGCGAGGGGCACAGATACGCAGTATTTT,CASSPGQGARGTDTQYF
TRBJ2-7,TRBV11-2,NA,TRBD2,TGTGCCAGCAGCGCCCTAGCGGGAGAGGGTCCCTACGAGCAGTACTTC,CASSALAGEGPYEQYF
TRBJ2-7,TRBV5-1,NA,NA,TGCGCCAGCAGCTGGGGCCCGATTGATAGAACCTCCTACGAGCAGTACTTC,CASSWGPIDRTSYEQYF
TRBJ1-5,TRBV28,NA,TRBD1,TGTGCCAGCAGGCCAGGACAGGGTAGGAGTCAGCCCCAGCATTTT,CASRPGQGRSQPQHF
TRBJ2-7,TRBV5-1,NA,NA,TGCGCCAGCAGCTTGGAACCAGCGGCGCACCACATCCCCTACGAGCAGTACTTC,CASSLEPAAHHIPYEQYF
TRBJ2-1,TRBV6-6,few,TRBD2,TGTGCCAGCAGTTACTCCCCTAGCGGGAGCAATGAGCAGTTCTTC,CASSYSPSGSNEQFF
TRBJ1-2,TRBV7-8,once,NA,TGTGCCAGCAGCTTACTACAGGGAAGGATTAACTATGGCTACACCTTC,CASSLLQGRINYGYTF
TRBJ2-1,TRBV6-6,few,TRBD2,TGTGCCAGCAGTTCTCTAGCGGGAGGAACCTACAATGAGCAGTTCTTC,CASSSLAGGTYNEQFF
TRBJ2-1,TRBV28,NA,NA,TGTGCCAGCAGTTTATCCGGGTATGAGCAGTTCTTC,CASSLSGYEQFF
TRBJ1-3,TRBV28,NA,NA,TGTGCCAGCAGTCGACAGACCGAGAACCCTGGAAACACCATATATTTT,CASSRQTENPGNTIYF
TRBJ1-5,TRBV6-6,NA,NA,TGTGCCAGCAGTTACTTGTCAAGGGGTCAGCCCCAGCATTTT,CASSYLSRGQPQHF
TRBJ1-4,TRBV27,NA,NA,TGTGCCAGCAGGTTCGCCGGGGGTAATGAAAAACTGTTTTTT,CASRFAGGNEKLFF
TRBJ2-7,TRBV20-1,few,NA,TGCAGTGTGCGGTCCTACGAGCAGTACTTC,CSVRSYEQYF
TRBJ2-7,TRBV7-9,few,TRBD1,TGTGCCAGCAGCGCCTCTTGGGACAGGGGTGTTTACGAGCAGTACTTC,CASSASWDRGVYEQYF
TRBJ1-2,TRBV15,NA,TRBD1,TGTGCCACCAGCAGAGATAGGACAGGGTGGTATGGCTACACCTTC,CATSRDRTGWYGYTF
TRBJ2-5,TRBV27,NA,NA,TGTGCCAGCAGTTTATTCGCTGGGCCCCAAGAGACCCAGTACTTC,CASSLFAGPQETQYF
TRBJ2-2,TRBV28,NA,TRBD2,TGTGCCAGCAGTTCAGCGGGATGGGAGGACACCGGGGAGCTGTTTTTT,CASSSAGWEDTGELFF
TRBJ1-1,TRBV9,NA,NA,TGTGCCAGCAGCGTTATTGCAGAGAACACTGAAGCTTTCTTT,CASSVIAENTEAFF
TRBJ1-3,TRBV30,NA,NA,TGTGCCTGGAGGCGGGGACGAGCTAACTCTGGAAACACCATATATTTT,CAWRRGRANSGNTIYF
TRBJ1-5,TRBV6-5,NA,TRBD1,TGTGCCAGCAGTTCCTCCGACAGGGGGCAGAATCAGCCCCAGCATTTT,CASSSSDRGQNQPQHF
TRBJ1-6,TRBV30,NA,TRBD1,TGTGCCTACGACAGGGGGAACAATTCACCCCTCCACTTT,CAYDRGNNSPLHF
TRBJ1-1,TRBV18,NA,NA,TGTGCCAGCTCACCAAAAGCCGAAGCTTTCTTT,CASSPKAEAFF
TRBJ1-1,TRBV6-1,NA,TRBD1,TGTGCCAGCAGAGCCCAGGGGGCCTTGAACACTGAAGCTTTCTTT,CASRAQGALNTEAFF
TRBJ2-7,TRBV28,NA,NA,TGTGCCAGCAGTTTACCCGGGACTCCTTACGAGCAGTACTTC,CASSLPGTPYEQYF
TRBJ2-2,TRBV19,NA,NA,TGTGCCAGTAGGGTGTCCAGTAACACCGGGGAGCTGTTTTTT,CASRVSSNTGELFF
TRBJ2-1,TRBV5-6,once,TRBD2,TGTGCCAGCACCCCACGGGGGCGCAACCGGGGGGGGGTCTTC,CASTPRGRNRGGVF
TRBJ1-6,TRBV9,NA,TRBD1,TGTGCCAGCAGCGTTAGGACAGGGGATTCACCCCTCCACTTT,CASSVRTGDSPLHF
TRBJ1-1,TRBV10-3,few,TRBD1,TGTGCCATTTGGGGGACAGGGAACACTGAAGCTTTCTTT,CAIWGTGNTEAFF
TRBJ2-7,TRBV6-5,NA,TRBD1,TGTGCCAGCAGTCGACAGGGTGGTGGGGCCTACGAGCAGTACTTC,CASSRQGGGAYEQYF
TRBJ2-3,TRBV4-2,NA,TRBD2,TGTGCCAGCAGCCAAGAGATATCCCAGCGGGGGGGCACAGATACGCAGTATTTT,CASSQEISQRGGTDTQYF
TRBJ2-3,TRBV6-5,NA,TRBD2,TGTGCCAGCAGCCCGACTAGCGGTACAGATACGCAGTATTTT,CASSPTSGTDTQYF
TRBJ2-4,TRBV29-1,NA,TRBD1,TGCAGCGCGGGACAGGGGAGGAGGTCCAACATTCAGTACTTC,CSAGQGRRSNIQYF
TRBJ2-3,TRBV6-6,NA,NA,TGTGCCAGCACCCTCGTAGCCACAGATACGCAGTATTTT,CASTLVATDTQYF
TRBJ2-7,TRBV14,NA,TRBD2,TGTGCCAGCAGCCGGCATAGCGGGGGGTACTACGAGCAGTACTTC,CASSRHSGGYYEQYF
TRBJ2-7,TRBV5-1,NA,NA,TGCGCCAGCAGCGTGGACGGCGGATCCTACGAGCAGTACTTC,CASSVDGGSYEQYF
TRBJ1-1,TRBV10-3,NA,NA,TGTGCCATCAGTGAGTCGTTGGGCGAACGGACTGAAGCTTTCTTT,CAISESLGERTEAFF
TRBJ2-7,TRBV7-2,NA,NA,TGTGCCAGCAGCTCAGTACACGAGCAGTACTTC,CASSSVHEQYF
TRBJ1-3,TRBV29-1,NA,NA,TGCAGCGCTAGCTCTGGAAACACCATATATTTT,CSASSGNTIYF
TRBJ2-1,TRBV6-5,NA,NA,TGTGCCAGCACGAGCTCCTACAATGAGCAGTTCTTC,CASTSSYNEQFF
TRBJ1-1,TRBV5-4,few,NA,TGTGCCAGCAGCCCAGGGGCTCCGCTATACACTGAAGCTTTCTTT,CASSPGAPLYTEAFF
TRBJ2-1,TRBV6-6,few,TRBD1,TGTGCCAGCACCCCCTCCGGAACAGGGGGGGAGCAGTTCTTC,CASTPSGTGGEQFF
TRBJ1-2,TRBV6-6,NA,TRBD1,TGTGCCAGCAGTTACGGACAGGGGTTTGGCTACACCTTC,CASSYGQGFGYTF